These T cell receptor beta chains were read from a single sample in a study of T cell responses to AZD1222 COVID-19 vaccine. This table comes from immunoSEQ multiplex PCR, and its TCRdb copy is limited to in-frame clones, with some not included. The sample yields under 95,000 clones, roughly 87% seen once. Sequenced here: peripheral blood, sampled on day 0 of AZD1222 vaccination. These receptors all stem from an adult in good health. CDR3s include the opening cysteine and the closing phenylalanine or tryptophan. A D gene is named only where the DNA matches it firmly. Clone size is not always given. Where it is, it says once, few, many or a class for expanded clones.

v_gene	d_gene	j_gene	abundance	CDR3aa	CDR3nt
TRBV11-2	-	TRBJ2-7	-	CASSLERDSRMHEQYF	TGTGCCAGCAGCTTAGAACGGGACTCCCGAATGCACGAGCAGTACTTC
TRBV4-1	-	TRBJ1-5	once	CASSQDRGGGFKSQHF	TGCGCCAGCAGCCAAGACCGAGGGGGGGGATTCAAGTCCCAGCATTTT
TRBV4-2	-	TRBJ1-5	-	CASRLTTEPNQPQHF	TGTGCCAGCAGATTGACGACAGAACCCAATCAGCCCCAGCATTTT
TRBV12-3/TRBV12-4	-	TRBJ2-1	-	CASSFDYEQFF	TGTGCCAGCAGTTTTGACTATGAGCAGTTCTTC
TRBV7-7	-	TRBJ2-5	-	CASSLSPGAEIQETQYF	TGTGCCAGCAGCTTAAGCCCCGGGGCGGAGATCCAAGAGACCCAGTACTTC
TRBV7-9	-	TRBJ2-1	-	CASSPGQRNNEQFF	TGTGCCAGCAGCCCAGGACAAAGGAACAATGAGCAGTTCTTC
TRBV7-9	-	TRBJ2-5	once	CASSIPEGRETQYF	TGTGCCAGCAGCATTCCGGAGGGCCGGGAGACCCAGTACTTC
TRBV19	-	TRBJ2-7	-	CASSIDNSLTYEQYF	TGTGCCAGTAGTATAGATAACAGTCTCACCTACGAGCAGTACTTC
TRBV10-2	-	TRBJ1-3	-	CASSDPTGSGNTIYF	TGCGCCAGCAGTGACCCGACAGGCTCTGGAAACACCATATATTTT
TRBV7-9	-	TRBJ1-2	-	CASSLTGLQGSVGYTF	TGTGCCAGCAGCTTAACAGGGTTACAGGGATCGGTAGGCTACACCTTC
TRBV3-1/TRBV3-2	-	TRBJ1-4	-	CASSSREGAEKLFF	TGTGCCAGCAGCTCCAGGGAAGGGGCTGAAAAACTGTTTTTT
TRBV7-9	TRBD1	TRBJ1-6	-	CASSLTGTGQSTYNSPLHF	TGTGCCAGCAGCTTAACCGGGACAGGTCAGAGCACCTATAATTCACCCCTCCACTTT
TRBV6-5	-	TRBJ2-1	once	CASSYRGRQGMQQFF	TGTGCCAGCAGTTACCGGGGTCGGCAGGGTATGCAACAGTTCTTC